This entry lists 6 T cell receptor beta chains sequenced from one sample in a study of cytomegalovirus exposure and HLA in healthy donors. The repertoire was sequenced with immunoSEQ multiplex PCR; TCRdb's copy has only in-frame clones and lacks some. The data contain over 200,000 clones, 70% to 90% of them singletons. The sample comprised PBMCs. The receptors originated from a woman aged 18-30 years in good health and CMV-seronegative.

This clone was seen a single time. This CDR3 is also generated by other DNA sequences in the sample. The chain has TRBV5-6 and TRBJ1-1; no clear D gene. In germline, CDR1 is SGHDT, CDR2 YYEEEE. V lost 4 bases and J lost 3, with 7 bases in between. The CDR3 consists of 12 residues. The chain's CDR3 is CASSSGDTEAFF. CDR3 bases: TGTGCCAGCAGCAGCGGGGACACTGAAGCTTTCTTT.

CDR3 in DNA: TGTGCCACCAGCAGAGTATTAGCGGGAGGCCGCGAGCAGTACTTC. As protein: CATSRVLAGGREQYF. This chain connects TRBV15 to TRBJ2-7, with 10 bases aligning to TRBD2. Germline V gene lookup returns CDR1 LNHNV and CDR2 YYDKDF (reference sequence). The junction had 6 bases not matched to a gene; V was cut back by 1 base and J by 6 bases. This CDR3 contains 15 residues. Together with reference TRBV15 and TRBJ2-7, the CDR3 gives the full variable domain: DAMVIQNPRYQVTQFGKPVTLSCSQTLNHNVMYWYQQKSSQAPKLLFHYYDKDFNNEADTPDNFQSRRPNTSFCFLDIRSPGLGDTAMYLCATSRVLAGGREQYFGPGTRLTVT.

The V call is TRBV27, the J call TRBJ2-7, with D possibly being TRBD1 (5 bases). Germline V CDR1 and CDR2: MNHEY, SMNVEV (reference sequence). V was pared by 3 bases and J by 4 bases, with 10 bases between. The CDR3 is 13 residues long. CDR3 nucleotides: TGTGCCAGCAGTTTCAAACAGGAATACGAGCAGTACTTC. Its protein is CASSFKQEYEQYF.

V is TRBV18 and J is TRBJ2-5; 9 bases align to TRBD1. Germline V gene data show CDR1 as KGHSH and CDR2 as LQKENI. The CDR3 extends over 15 amino acids. Germline trimming cut 1 base from V and 5 bases from J; bases unmatched to any gene: 5. The chain's CDR3 is CASSPRGQGRETQYF. The CDR3 DNA is TGTGCCAGCTCACCACGGGGACAGGGCAGGGAGACCCAGTACTTC.

V and J are TRBV5-1 and TRBJ2-2; 7 positions match TRBD2. Germline V lookup: CDR1 SGHRS, CDR2 YFSETQ. V was clipped by 0 bases and J by 5 bases; unmatched bases: 1. This CDR3 comprises 14 residues. DNA of the CDR3: TGCGCCAGCAGCTTGGTTAGCGGGACCGGGGAGCTGTTTTTT. Translating gives CASSLVSGTGELFF.

This clone was detected a few times. The chain uses TRBV10-1 and TRBJ2-2; 11 positions match TRBD2. V lost 6 bases to trimming and J lost 2 bases; unmatched junction nucleotides: 5. CDR1 WNHNN and CDR2 SYGVQD come from the germline V gene (reference sequence). The CDR3 has 16 residues. CDR3 amino acids: CASSTGTSGNTGELFF. Here the CDR3 DNA reads TGCGCCAGCAGCACCGGGACTAGCGGCAACACCGGGGAGCTGTTTTTT.